Listed below are T cell receptor beta chains from one sample, sequenced in a study of PD-1 blockade in mismatch repair-deficient tumors. Some clones are missing from TCRdb's copy, which holds only in-frame ones; the method was immunoSEQ multiplex PCR. Of 80,000 to 130,000 clones listed, 82% are singletons. Specimen: peripheral blood, collected less than 37 weeks after starting pembrolizumab. The receptor set was obtained from an adult with mismatch repair-deficient cancer. Each CDR3 is given with its conserved first and last residue. The D gene is left open where the match is weak. Clone size is not always given. Where it is, it says once, few, many or a class for expanded clones.

>TRBV7-2|-|TRBD2|TRBJ2-7
TGTGCCAGCAGCTTAGGGGTAGCGGGCTCCTACGAGCAGTACTTC
CASSLGVAGSYEQYF
>TRBV10-2|-|-|TRBJ1-1
TGCGCCAGCAGTGGGGGTCACACTGAAGCTTTCTTT
CASSGGHTEAFF
>TRBV11-2|once|-|TRBJ2-7
TGTGCCAGCAGCTTAGAACGGTACGAGCAGTACTTC
CASSLERYEQYF
>TRBV7-3|-|-|TRBJ2-7
TGTGCCAGCAGCCCACGGACAGCGTCCTACGAGCAGTACTTC
CASSPRTASYEQYF
>TRBV5-5|-|TRBD2|TRBJ2-5
TGTGCCAGCAGCTCTTATAGCGGGAAAGAGACCCAGTACTTC
CASSSYSGKETQYF
>TRBV6-5|-|TRBD2|TRBJ2-7
TGTGCCAGTTCCGGGACTAACTACGAGCAGTACTTC
CASSGTNYEQYF
>TRBV9|-|-|TRBJ2-7
TGTGCCAGCAGCGATAACTACGAGCAGTACTTC
CASSDNYEQYF
>TRBV10-2|-|-|TRBJ2-1
TGCGCCAGCAGCGGCAGGGGCCCCCACAATGAGCAGTTCTTC
CASSGRGPHNEQFF
>TRBV10-3|once|-|TRBJ2-3
TGTGCCATCAGTGAAAGGCGGGTAAGCACAGATACGCAGTATTTT
CAISERRVSTDTQYF
>TRBV4-1|-|-|TRBJ1-2
TGCGCCAGCAGCTTGAAATCAGGAGACAGGCCCGCTAACTATGGCTACACCTTC
CASSLKSGDRPANYGYTF
>TRBV27|-|TRBD1|TRBJ1-2
TGTGCCAGCACCCTCACGTCGGCGGGACAGCCCAAAGCTAACTATGGCTACACCTTC
CASTLTSAGQPKANYGYTF
>TRBV9|-|TRBD1|TRBJ1-5
TGTGCCAGCAGCGTAGAGGGGGCCGGCAATCAGCCCCAGCATTTT
CASSVEGAGNQPQHF
>TRBV27|once|TRBD2|TRBJ2-3
TGTGCCAGCAGTTTATCTCTATTAGCGGGAAGAAGCACAGATACGCAGTATTTT
CASSLSLLAGRSTDTQYF
>TRBV7-8|-|-|TRBJ1-1
TGTGCCAGCAGCTTTGGCAGGAACACTGAAGCTTTCTTT
CASSFGRNTEAFF
>TRBV11-3|-|-|TRBJ2-1
TGTGCCAGCAGCCTAGATGCGGGACGATCCTACAATGAGCAGTTCTTC
CASSLDAGRSYNEQFF
>TRBV5-1|-|-|TRBJ2-1
TGCGCCAGCAGCTTGGTTGTCGGGGGCAGGGGTGAGCAGTTCTTC
CASSLVVGGRGEQFF
>TRBV6-5|-|-|TRBJ1-5
TGTGCCAGCAGTTACTCCCAGGACAAACGGCCCCAGCATTTT
CASSYSQDKRPQHF
>TRBV6-4|-|-|TRBJ2-7
TGTGCCAGCAGTGACTCGAGTATAGTAGAAACTACCTACGAAGAGCAGTACTTC
CASSDSSIVETTYEEQYF
>TRBV27|-|-|TRBJ1-1
TGTGCCAGCGTTGGCTTCCCCAGCACTGAAGCTTTCTTT
CASVGFPSTEAFF
>TRBV7-9|-|TRBD2|TRBJ2-7
TGTGCCAGCAGCTCCCGGACTAGACGGTCCTACGAGCAGTACTTC
CASSSRTRRSYEQYF
>TRBV29-1|-|-|TRBJ1-4
TGCAGCGTTGAAGATAGGGATTTGTCCGAGAGTAATGAAAAACTGTTTTTT
CSVEDRDLSESNEKLFF
>TRBV9|-|-|TRBJ2-5
TGTGCCAGCAGCTCCACTGGGGGAGGAGTCTTCCAAGAGACCCAGTACTTC
CASSSTGGGVFQETQYF
>TRBV4-1|-|TRBD1|TRBJ2-3
TGCGCCAGCAGCCGGCCCCAGGGGGCCCCAGATACGCAGTATTTT
CASSRPQGAPDTQYF
>TRBV6-1|-|-|TRBJ1-4
TGTGCCAGCAGTGGAGACAGCAGTTTTCTGTTTTTT
CASSGDSSFLFF
>TRBV6-1|-|-|TRBJ2-1
TGTGCCAGCAATAGGCAGGGGCGCTACAATGAGCAGTTCTTC
CASNRQGRYNEQFF
>TRBV6-5|-|-|TRBJ2-7
TGTGCCAGCAGCGACCCCAGAAGCTCCTACGAGCAGTACTTC
CASSDPRSSYEQYF
>TRBV7-8|few|-|TRBJ2-1
TGTGCCAGCAGCTTCACAACCTACAATGAGCAGTTCTTC
CASSFTTYNEQFF
>TRBV5-5|-|-|TRBJ1-5
TGTGCCAGCAGCTCATCCTTGACGGGGGGATCGCCCCAGCATTTT
CASSSSLTGGSPQHF
>TRBV7-2|-|TRBD2|TRBJ2-2
TGTGCCAGCAGCTTCATTAGCGGGACCGGGGAGCTGTTTTTT
CASSFISGTGELFF
>TRBV27|few|-|TRBJ2-2
TGTGCCAGCAGTTTAGGGCAACACACCGGGGAGCTGTTTTTT
CASSLGQHTGELFF
>TRBV4-2|-|-|TRBJ1-5
TGTGCCAGCAGCCCCGGACGGAGGAGTCAGCCCCAGCATTTT
CASSPGRRSQPQHF
>TRBV9|-|TRBD1|TRBJ2-2
TGTGCCAGCAGTGGGGACAGGGGTTTGTCCGGGGAGCTGTTTTTT
CASSGDRGLSGELFF
>TRBV4-3|once|TRBD2|TRBJ2-1
TGCGCCAGCAGCCAAACTAGCGGGAGTGGTCATGAGCAGTTCTTC
CASSQTSGSGHEQFF
>TRBV7-9|-|TRBD2|TRBJ2-4
TGTGCCAGCAGCTCCGGGACTAGCGAGAACATTCAGTACTTC
CASSSGTSENIQYF
>TRBV27|once|TRBD1|TRBJ2-1
TGTGCCAGCACCCAGACAGGGGTGCAGGGGCAGTTCTTC
CASTQTGVQGQFF
>TRBV5-1|-|-|TRBJ2-1
TGCGCCAGCAGTTGGTCCGCTTCTGAGCAGTTCTTC
CASSWSASEQFF
>TRBV11-2|-|-|TRBJ2-1
TGTGCCAGCAGGAAACCAGGGAGCTCCTACAATGAGCAGTTCTTC
CASRKPGSSYNEQFF
>TRBV7-3|-|TRBD2|TRBJ2-1
TGTGCCAGCAGCCCAAATAAGCGGGATAGCTCCTACAATGAGCAGTTCTTC
CASSPNKRDSSYNEQFF
>TRBV30|-|-|TRBJ1-2
TGTGCCTGGAGCTTGCCCCGTGGCTACACCTTC
CAWSLPRGYTF
>TRBV7-9|-|-|TRBJ1-1
TGTGCCAGCACACCGCAACCGGGGTGGGGGCGGGACAACACTGAAGCTTTCTTT
CASTPQPGWGRDNTEAFF
>TRBV5-1|-|-|TRBJ2-5
TGCGCCAGCAGCCTTCAAGAGACCCAGTACTTC
CASSLQETQYF
>TRBV19|once|-|TRBJ1-1
TGTGCCAGTAATAACATGAACACTGAAGCTTTCTTT
CASNNMNTEAFF
>TRBV7-2|-|TRBD1|TRBJ2-7
TGTGCCAGCAGCGTAGACAGGGGGCCCTACGAGCAGTACTTC
CASSVDRGPYEQYF
>TRBV6-1|-|TRBD1|TRBJ2-7
TGTGCCAGCAGTTCCGGGACAGGGACTTACGAGCAGTACTTC
CASSSGTGTYEQYF
>TRBV7-3|once|-|TRBJ2-1
TGTGCCAGCAGTCCCGTCTTAGAGGTGGGCTACAATGAGCAGTTCTTC
CASSPVLEVGYNEQFF
>TRBV30|-|-|TRBJ2-3
TGTGCCTGGGGGGGGACCCACACAGATACGCAGTATTTT
CAWGGTHTDTQYF
>TRBV7-9|-|TRBD2|TRBJ2-1
TGTGCCAGCAGCTCCCGGGGACTAGCGGGGCTCAATGAGCAGTTCTTC
CASSSRGLAGLNEQFF
>TRBV4-1|-|-|TRBJ2-5
TGCGCCAGCAGCCAAGCCGAGCTCGGAAAAGAGACCCAGTACTTC
CASSQAELGKETQYF
>TRBV11-2|-|TRBD2|TRBJ2-1
TGTGCCAGCAGCTCCGTGACTAGCGGGAGGGCACGCAATGAGCAGTTCTTC
CASSSVTSGRARNEQFF
>TRBV30|-|-|TRBJ1-1
TGTGCCTGGACTTTAACAGGAGGTCCCCTTGCGAACACTGAAGCTTTCTTT
CAWTLTGGPLANTEAFF
>TRBV15|once|-|TRBJ1-1
TGTGCCACCAGCGGAGACAACCCGAACACTGAAGCTTTCTTT
CATSGDNPNTEAFF
>TRBV6-6|once|TRBD1|TRBJ1-2
TGTGCCAGCAGTCCTTGGACAGGGAAAGGCTACACCTTC
CASSPWTGKGYTF
>TRBV5-4|-|TRBD1|TRBJ2-1
TGTGCCAGCAGCTTGGGGACAGGGGAGTTCTTC
CASSLGTGEFF
>TRBV6-5|few|-|TRBJ2-2
TGTGCCAGCAGTTATCCGGCCGGGGAGCTGTTTTTT
CASSYPAGELFF
>TRBV10-2|-|-|TRBJ2-1
TGCGCCAGCTGGAAGAGCGGATGGGGGGATGAGCAGTTCTTC
CASWKSGWGDEQFF
>TRBV7-9|few|TRBD2|TRBJ2-7
TGTGCCAGCAGCTTTTCGGGTAGCGGGAGCTCCTACGAGCAGTACTTC
CASSFSGSGSSYEQYF